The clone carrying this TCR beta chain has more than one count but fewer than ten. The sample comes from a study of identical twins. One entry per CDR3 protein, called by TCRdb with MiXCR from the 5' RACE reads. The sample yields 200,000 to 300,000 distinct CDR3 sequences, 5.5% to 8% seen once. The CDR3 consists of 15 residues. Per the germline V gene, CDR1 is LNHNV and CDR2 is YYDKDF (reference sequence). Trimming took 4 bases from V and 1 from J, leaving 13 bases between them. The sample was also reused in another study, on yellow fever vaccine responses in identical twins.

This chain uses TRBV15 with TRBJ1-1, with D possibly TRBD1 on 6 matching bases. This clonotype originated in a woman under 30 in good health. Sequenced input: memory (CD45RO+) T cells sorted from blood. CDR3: CATSTTGQRNTEAFF. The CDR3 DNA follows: TGTGCCACCAGCACGACGGGACAAAGGAACACTGAAGCTTTCTTT.